Included here is one T cell receptor (beta chain) sequence, with context. These data come from a study of blood T cell repertoires in COVID-19. Overall study: Some COVID-19 samples were acute and others convalescent; all came from the United States, Italy and Spain.

Some clones are missing from TCRdb's copy, which holds only in-frame ones; the method was immunoSEQ multiplex PCR. The sample has about 140,000 clones, approximately 80% seen once. Trimming at V came to 5 bases and at J to 5 bases, leaving 6 bases not matched to a gene. The germline gives CDR1 SGHDN, CDR2 FVKESK. The CDR3 covers 15 residues. The V and J genes are TRBV14 and TRBJ1-6; 7 nucleotides match TRBD1. The sequence was obtained from a man in his sixties with active or convalescent COVID-19. Sequencing was performed on peripheral blood. The CDR3 loop is CASSTDRADNSPLHF. CDR3 coding DNA: TGTGCCAGCAGCACCGACAGGGCCGATAATTCACCCCTCCACTTT.